This T cell receptor (beta chain) is drawn from a study of T cells in Graves' hyperthyroidism and ophthalmopathy. Fresh peripheral blood, about 9.6 ml, yielded the PBMCs. Template material for amplifying TCR beta CDR3 regions consisted of RNA transcripts. The TCR CDR3 first-round RT-PCR relied on the HTBI primer set. TCRdb reprocessed the multiplex PCR reads via MiXCR and lists one record per CDR3 protein. This table holds 250,000 to 400,000 distinct CDR3 sequences, around 13% found once. Trimming removed 1 base at V and 5 bases at J, with 8 bases between. Germline V CDR1 and CDR2: SGHDN, FVKESK. The CDR3 contains 13 residues.

What was sequenced was blood. The rearrangement uses TRBV14 and TRBJ1-2, with D unclear. The clonotype was recovered from a woman aged 40 to 50 with Graves' ophthalmopathy. This CDR3 is CASSQGRRYGYTF. DNA of the CDR3: TGTGCCAGCAGCCAAGGGAGGAGGTATGGCTACACCTTC.